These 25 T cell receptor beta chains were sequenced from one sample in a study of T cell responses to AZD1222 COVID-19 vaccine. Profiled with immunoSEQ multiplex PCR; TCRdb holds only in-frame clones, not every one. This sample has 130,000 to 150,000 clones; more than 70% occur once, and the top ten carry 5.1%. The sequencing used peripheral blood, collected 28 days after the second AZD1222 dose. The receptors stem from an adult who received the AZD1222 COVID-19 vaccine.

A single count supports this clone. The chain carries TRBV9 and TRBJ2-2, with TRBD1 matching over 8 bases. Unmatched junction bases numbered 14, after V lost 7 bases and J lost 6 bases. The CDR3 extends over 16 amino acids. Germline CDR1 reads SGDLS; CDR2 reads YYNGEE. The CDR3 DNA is TGTGCCAGCGTTGACCGTACAGGGGGATCATCCGGGGAGCTGTTTTTT. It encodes CASVDRTGGSSGELFF.

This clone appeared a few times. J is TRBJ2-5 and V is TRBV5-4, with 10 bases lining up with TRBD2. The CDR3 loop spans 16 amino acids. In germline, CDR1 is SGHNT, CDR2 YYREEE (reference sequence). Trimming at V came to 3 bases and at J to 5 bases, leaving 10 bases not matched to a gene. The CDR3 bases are TGTGCCAGCAGCTCCTACTCTAGCGGGAGCCGGGAGACCCAGTACTTC. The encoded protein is CASSSYSSGSRETQYF.

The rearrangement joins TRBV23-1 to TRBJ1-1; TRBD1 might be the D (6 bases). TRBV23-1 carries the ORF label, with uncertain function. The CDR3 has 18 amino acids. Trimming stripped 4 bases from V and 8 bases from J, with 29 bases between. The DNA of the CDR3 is TGCGCCAGCAGTCTCACTTCTCGGACAGTGATACTGAATACAGAAGCTTTCTTT. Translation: CASSLTSRTVILNTEAFF.

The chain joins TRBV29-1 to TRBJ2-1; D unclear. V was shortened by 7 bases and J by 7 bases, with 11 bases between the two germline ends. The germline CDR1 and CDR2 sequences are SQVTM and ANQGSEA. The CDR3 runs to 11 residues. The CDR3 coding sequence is TGCAGCGCCCCCATGGTAAATGAGCAGTTCTTC. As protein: CSAPMVNEQFF.

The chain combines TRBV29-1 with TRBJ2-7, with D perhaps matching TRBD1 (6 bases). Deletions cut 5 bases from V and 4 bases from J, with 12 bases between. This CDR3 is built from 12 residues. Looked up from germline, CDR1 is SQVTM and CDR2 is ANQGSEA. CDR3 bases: TGCAGCGTTCGGGACACCACATACGAGCAGTACTTC. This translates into CSVRDTTYEQYF.

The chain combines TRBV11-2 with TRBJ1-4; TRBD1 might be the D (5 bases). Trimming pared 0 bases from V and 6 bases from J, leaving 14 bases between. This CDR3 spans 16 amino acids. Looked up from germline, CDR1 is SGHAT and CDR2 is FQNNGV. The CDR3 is CASSLDPAGSDEKLFF. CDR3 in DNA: TGTGCCAGCAGCTTAGATCCCGCAGGGTCGGATGAAAAACTGTTTTTT.

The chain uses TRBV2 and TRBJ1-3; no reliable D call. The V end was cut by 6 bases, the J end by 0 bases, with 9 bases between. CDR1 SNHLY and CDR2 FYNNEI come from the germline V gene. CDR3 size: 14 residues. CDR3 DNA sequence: TGTGCCAGCAGCACGGCCAGCTCTGGAAACACCATATATTTT. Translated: CASSTASSGNTIYF.

Here the CDR3 reads CASSPRQGISYEQYF. The DNA of the CDR3 is TGTGCCAGCAGCCCCCGACAGGGGATCTCCTACGAGCAGTACTTC. The chain links TRBV7-9 to TRBJ2-7; TRBD1 aligns across 8 bases. CDR3 size: 15 residues. V lost 5 bases and J lost 0; bases outside the gene matches: 6. Germline lookup yields CDR1 SEHNR and CDR2 FQNEAQ (reference sequence).

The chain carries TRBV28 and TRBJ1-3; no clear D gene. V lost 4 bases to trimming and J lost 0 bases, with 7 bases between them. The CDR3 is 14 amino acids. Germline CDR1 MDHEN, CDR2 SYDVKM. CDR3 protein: CASSWTVSGNTIYF. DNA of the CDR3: TGTGCCAGCAGTTGGACGGTCTCTGGAAACACCATATATTTT.

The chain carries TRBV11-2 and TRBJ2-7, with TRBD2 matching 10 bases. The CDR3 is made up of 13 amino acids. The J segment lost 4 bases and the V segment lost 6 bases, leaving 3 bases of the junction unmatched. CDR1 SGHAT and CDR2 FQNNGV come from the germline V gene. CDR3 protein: CASSLAGEYEQYF. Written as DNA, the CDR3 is TGTGCCAGCAGTCTAGCGGGGGAATACGAGCAGTACTTC.

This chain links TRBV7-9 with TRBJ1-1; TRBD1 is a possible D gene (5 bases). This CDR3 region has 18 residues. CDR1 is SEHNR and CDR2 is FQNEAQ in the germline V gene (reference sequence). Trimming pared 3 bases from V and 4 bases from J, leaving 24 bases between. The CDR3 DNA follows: TGTGCCAGCAGCTTGAGGGACCGATTATCGATTTTGGGCACTGAAGCTTTCTTT. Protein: CASSLRDRLSILGTEAFF.

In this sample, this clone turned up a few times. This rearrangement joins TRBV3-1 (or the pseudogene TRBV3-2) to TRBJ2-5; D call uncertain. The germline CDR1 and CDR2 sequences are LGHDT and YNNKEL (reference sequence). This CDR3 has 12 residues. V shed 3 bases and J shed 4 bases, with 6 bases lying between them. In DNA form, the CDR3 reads TGTGCCAGCAGCCATTCGCCAGAGACCCAGTACTTC. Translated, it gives CASSHSPETQYF.

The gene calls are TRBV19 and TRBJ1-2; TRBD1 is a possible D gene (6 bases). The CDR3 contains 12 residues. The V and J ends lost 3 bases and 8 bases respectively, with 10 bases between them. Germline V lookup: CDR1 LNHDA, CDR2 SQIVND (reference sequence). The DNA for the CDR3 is TGTGCCAGTAGTATCTCAGGGGACGGCTACACCTTC. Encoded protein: CASSISGDGYTF.

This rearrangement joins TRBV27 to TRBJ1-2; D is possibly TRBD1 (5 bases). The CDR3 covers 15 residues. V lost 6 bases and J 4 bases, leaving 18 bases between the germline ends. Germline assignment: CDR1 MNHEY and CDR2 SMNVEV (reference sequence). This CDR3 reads CASSTGGEYLYGYTF. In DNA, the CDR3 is TGTGCCAGCAGCACGGGGGGGGAGTACCTCTATGGCTACACCTTC.

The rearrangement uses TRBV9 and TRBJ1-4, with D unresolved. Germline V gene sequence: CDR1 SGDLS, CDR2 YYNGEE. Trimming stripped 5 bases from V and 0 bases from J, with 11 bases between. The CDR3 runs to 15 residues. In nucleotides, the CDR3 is TGTGCCAGCAGTCAGACGACCTCAACTAATGAAAAACTGTTTTTT. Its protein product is CASSQTTSTNEKLFF.

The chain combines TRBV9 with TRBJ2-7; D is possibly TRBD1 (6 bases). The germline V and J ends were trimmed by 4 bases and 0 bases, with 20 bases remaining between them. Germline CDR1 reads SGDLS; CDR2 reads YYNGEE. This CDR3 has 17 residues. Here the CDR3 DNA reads TGTGCCAGCAGCTTACCGGGACACCTAAATGGCTCCTACGAGCAGTACTTC. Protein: CASSLPGHLNGSYEQYF.

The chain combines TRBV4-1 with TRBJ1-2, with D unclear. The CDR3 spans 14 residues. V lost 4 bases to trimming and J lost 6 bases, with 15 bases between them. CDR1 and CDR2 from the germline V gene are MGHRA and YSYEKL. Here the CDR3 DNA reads TGCGCCAGCAGCCTGTTAGGGAGGATTGATGGCTACACCTTC. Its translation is CASSLLGRIDGYTF.

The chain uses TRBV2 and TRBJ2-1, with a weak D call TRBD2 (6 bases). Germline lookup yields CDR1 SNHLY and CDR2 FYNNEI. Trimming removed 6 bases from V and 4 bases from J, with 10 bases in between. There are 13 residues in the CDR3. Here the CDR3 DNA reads TGTGCCAGCAGGAAGACTAGTTACAATGAGCAGTTCTTC. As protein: CASRKTSYNEQFF.

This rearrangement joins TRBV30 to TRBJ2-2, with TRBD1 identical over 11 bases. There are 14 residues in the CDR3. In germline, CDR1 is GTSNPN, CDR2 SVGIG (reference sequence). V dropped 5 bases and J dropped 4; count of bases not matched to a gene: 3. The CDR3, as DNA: TGTGCCTGGGGACAGGGGGCCACCACCGGGGAGCTGTTTTTT. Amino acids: CAWGQGATTGELFF. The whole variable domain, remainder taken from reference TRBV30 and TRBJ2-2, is SQTIHQWPATLVQPVGSPLSLECTVEGTSNPNLYWYRQAAGRGLQLLFYSVGIGQISSEVPQNLSASRPQDRQFILSSKKLLLSDSGFYLCAWGQGATTGELFFGEGSRLTVL.

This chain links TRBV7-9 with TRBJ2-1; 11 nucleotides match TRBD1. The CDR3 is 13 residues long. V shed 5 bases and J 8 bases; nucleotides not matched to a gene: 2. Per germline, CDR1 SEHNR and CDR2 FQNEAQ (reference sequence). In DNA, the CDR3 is TGTGCCAGCAGCCTGGGACAGGGGGATGAGCAGTTCTTC. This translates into CASSLGQGDEQFF.

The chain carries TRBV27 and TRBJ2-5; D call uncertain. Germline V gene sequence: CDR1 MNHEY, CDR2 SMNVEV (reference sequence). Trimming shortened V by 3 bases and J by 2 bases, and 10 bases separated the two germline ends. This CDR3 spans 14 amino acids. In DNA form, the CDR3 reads TGTGCCAGCAGTTTGTGGCGCGGACAAGAGACCCAGTACTTC. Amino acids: CASSLWRGQETQYF.

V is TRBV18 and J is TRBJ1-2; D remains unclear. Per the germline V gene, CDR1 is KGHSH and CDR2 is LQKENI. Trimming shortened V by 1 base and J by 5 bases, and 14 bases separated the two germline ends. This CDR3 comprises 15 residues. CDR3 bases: TGTGCCAGCTCACCACAACGGGTTCCTGGATATGGCTACACCTTC. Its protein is CASSPQRVPGYGYTF. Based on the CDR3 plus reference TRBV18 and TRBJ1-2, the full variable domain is NAGVMQNPRHLVRRRGQEARLRCSPMKGHSHVYWYRQLPEEGLKFMVYLQKENIIDESGMPKERFSAEFPKEGPSILRIQQVVRGDSAAYFCASSPQRVPGYGYTFGSGTRLTVV.

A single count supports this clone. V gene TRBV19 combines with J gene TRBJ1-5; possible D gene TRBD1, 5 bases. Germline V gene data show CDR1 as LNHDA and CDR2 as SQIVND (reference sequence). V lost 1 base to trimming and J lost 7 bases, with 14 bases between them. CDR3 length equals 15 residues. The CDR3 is CASSIVAGKSQPQHF. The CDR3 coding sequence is TGTGCCAGTAGTATAGTGGCAGGGAAGAGCCAGCCCCAGCATTTT.

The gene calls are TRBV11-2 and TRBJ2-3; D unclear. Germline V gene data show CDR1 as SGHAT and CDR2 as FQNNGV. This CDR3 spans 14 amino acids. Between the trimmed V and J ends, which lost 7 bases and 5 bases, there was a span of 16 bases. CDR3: CASMLTFRGDTQYF. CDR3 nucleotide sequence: TGTGCCAGCATGCTGACATTCCGTGGAGATACGCAGTATTTT.

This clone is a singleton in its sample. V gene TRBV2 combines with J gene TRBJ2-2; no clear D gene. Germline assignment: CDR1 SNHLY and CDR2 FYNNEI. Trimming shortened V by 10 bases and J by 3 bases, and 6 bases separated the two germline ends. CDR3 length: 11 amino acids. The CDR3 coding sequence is TGTGCCACATCGGACACCGGGGAGCTGTTTTTT. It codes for CATSDTGELFF.